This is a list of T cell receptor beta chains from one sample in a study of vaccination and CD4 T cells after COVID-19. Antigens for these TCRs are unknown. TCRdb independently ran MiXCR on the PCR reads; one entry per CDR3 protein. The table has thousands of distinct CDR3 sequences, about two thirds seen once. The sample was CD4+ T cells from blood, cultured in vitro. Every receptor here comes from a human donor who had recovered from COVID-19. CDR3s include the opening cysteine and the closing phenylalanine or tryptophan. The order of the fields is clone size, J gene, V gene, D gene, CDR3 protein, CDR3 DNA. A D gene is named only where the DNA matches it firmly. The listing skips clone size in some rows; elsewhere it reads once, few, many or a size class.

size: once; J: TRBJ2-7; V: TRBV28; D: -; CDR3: CASSVHYEQYF; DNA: TGTGCCAGCAGTGTCCACTACGAGCAGTACTTC
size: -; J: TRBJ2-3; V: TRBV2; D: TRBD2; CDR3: CASRRLASGDTQYF; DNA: TGTGCCAGCCGCAGACTAGCTAGCGGAGATACGCAGTATTTT
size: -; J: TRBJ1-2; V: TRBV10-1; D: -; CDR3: CAGIAQGRRGINYGYTF; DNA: TGCGCCGGGATAGCCCAGGGTAGGCGGGGGATTAACTATGGCTACACCTTC
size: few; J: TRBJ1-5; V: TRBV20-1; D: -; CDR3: CSAREGGEIQPQHF; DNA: TGCAGTGCTAGAGAAGGGGGAGAGATTCAGCCCCAGCATTTT
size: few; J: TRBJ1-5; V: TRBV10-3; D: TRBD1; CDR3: CAISVSTGKDQPQHF; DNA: TGTGCCATCAGTGTATCGACAGGGAAGGATCAGCCCCAGCATTTT
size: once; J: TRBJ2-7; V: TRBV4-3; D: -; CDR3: CASSQGNSGGYEQYF; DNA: TGCGCCAGCAGCCAAGGGAATAGCGGAGGGTACGAGCAGTACTTC
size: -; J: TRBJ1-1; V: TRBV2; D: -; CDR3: CASSEGVNTEAFF; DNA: TGTGCCAGCAGTGAAGGGGTAAACACTGAAGCTTTCTTT
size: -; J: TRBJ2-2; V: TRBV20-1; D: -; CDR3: CSAHRDYGELFF; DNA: TGCAGTGCGCATCGGGATTACGGGGAGCTGTTTTTT
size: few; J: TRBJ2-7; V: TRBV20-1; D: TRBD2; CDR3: CSAALAGGTYEQYF; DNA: TGCAGTGCTGCATTAGCGGGAGGGACCTACGAGCAGTACTTC
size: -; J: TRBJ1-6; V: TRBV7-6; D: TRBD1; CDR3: CASSLGTGGTRSYNSPLHF; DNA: TGTGCCAGCAGCTTAGGGACAGGGGGTACCCGCTCCTATAATTCACCCCTCCACTTT
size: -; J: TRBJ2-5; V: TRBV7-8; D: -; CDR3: CASNRRPQETQYF; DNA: TGTGCCAGCAATCGGCGGCCACAAGAGACCCAGTACTTC
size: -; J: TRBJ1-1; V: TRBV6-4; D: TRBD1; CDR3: CASSDERGTDYPNTEAFF; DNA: TGTGCCAGCAGTGACGAGAGGGGGACAGATTATCCGAACACTGAAGCTTTCTTT
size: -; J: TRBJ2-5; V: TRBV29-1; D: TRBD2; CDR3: CSVEGGVLLETQYF; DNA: TGCAGCGTTGAGGGGGGGGTCCTATTGGAGACCCAGTACTTC
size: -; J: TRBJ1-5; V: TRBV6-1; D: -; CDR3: CASSPRRARSNQPQHF; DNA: TGTGCCAGCAGTCCTCGCCGGGCTAGAAGCAATCAGCCCCAGCATTTT
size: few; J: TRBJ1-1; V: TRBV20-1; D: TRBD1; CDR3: CRATGLGGAFF; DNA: TGCAGGGCGACAGGGTTAGGAGGAGCTTTCTTT
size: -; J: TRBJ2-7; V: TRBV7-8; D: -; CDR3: CASRGAGGPYEQYF; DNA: TGTGCCAGCAGGGGGGCCGGCGGACCCTACGAGCAGTACTTC
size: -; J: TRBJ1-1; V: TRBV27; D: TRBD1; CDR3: CASWADRGNMNTEAFF; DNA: TGTGCCAGCTGGGCGGACAGGGGAAACATGAACACTGAAGCTTTCTTT
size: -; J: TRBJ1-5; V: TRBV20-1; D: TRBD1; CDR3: CSAGGQVGRPQHF; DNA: TGCAGTGCTGGAGGACAGGTTGGCAGGCCCCAGCATTTT
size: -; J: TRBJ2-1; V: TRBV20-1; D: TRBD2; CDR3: CSAATLRTSGGTYNEQFF; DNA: TGCAGTGCTGCTACCCTCCGGACTAGCGGGGGGACTTACAATGAGCAGTTCTTC
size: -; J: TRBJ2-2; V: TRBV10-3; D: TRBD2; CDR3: CAISPTSGGPNTGELFF; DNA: TGTGCCATCAGTCCGACTAGCGGGGGGCCGAACACCGGGGAGCTGTTTTTT
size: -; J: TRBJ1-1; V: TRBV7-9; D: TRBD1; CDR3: CASSPGQGAVEAFF; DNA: TGTGCCAGCAGCCCGGGACAGGGGGCAGTTGAAGCTTTCTTT
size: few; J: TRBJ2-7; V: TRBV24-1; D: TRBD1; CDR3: CATSAGTGGYEQYF; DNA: TGTGCCACCAGTGCAGGGACAGGGGGCTACGAGCAGTACTTC
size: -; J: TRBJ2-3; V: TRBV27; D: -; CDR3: CASSLGMVSTDTQYF; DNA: TGTGCCAGCAGTTTAGGGATGGTAAGCACAGATACGCAGTATTTT
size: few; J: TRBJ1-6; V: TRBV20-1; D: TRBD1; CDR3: CSARVGTVDSPLHF; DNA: TGCAGTGCTAGAGTAGGGACAGTTGACTCACCCCTCCACTTT
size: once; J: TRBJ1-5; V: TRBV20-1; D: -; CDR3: CSARGYSNQPQHF; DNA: TGCAGTGCTAGAGGGTATAGCAATCAGCCCCAGCATTTT
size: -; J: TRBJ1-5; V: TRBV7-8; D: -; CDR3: CASSLRRGNQPQHF; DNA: TGTGCCAGCAGCTTGCGTAGGGGGAATCAGCCCCAGCATTTT
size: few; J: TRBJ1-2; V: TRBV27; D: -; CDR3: CASRSTAGYLGYGYTF; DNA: TGTGCCAGCAGGTCGACGGCGGGGTATTTGGGCTATGGCTACACCTTC
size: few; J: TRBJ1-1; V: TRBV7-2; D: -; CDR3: CASSLFRSNAPNTEAFF; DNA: TGTGCCAGCAGCTTGTTCAGAAGTAACGCTCCGAACACTGAAGCTTTCTTT
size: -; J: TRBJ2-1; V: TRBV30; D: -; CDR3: CAWSAYNEQFF; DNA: TGTGCCTGGAGCGCCTACAATGAGCAGTTCTTC
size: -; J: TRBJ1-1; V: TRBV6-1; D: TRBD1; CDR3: CASRVQGLNTEAFF; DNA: TGTGCCAGCAGGGTACAGGGGTTGAACACTGAAGCTTTCTTT
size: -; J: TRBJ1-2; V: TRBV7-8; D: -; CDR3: CASSSSGYGYTF; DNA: TGTGCCAGCAGCTCCTCGGGCTATGGCTACACCTTC
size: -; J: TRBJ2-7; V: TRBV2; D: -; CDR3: CASSPSLGPPTEQYF; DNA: TGTGCCAGCAGTCCCTCCCTGGGCCCCCCGACCGAGCAGTACTTC
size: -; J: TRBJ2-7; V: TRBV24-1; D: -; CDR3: CATSSSAGWNEQYF; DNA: TGTGCCACCAGTAGTTCTGCAGGGTGGAACGAGCAGTACTTC
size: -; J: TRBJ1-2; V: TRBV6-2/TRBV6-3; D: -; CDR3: CASSRHRTVASMKGYTF; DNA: TGTGCCAGCAGCCGACACCGGACAGTAGCCTCGATGAAAGGCTACACCTTC
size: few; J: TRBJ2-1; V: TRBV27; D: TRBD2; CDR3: CASRWGLAGAFNEQFF; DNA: TGTGCCAGCAGGTGGGGACTAGCGGGGGCCTTTAATGAGCAGTTCTTC
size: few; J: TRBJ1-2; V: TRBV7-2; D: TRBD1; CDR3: CASSPRSGTGVLGYTF; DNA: TGTGCCAGCAGCCCGCGGTCCGGGACAGGGGTTCTTGGCTACACCTTC
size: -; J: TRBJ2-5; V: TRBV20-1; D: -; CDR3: CSAGTQARQETQYF; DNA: TGCAGTGCTGGAACACAGGCCCGACAAGAGACCCAGTACTTC
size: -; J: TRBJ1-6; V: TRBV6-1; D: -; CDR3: CASRGRTENSPLHF; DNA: TGTGCCAGCAGGGGGCGGACGGAGAATTCACCCCTCCACTTT
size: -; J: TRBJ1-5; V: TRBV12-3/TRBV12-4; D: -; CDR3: CASSLRGNQPQHF; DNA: TGTGCCAGCAGTTTAAGGGGCAATCAGCCCCAGCATTTT
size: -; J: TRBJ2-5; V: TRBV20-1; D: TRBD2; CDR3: CSARDPRASGGPTGTQYF; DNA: TGCAGTGCTAGAGACCCCCGGGCCAGCGGGGGGCCCACGGGGACCCAGTACTTC
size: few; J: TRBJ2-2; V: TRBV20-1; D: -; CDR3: CSASESGPQDTGELFF; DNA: TGCAGTGCTAGTGAAAGCGGGCCCCAGGACACCGGGGAGCTGTTTTTT
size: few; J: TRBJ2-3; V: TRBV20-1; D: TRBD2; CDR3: CSASGAARGTDTQYF; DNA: TGCAGCGCTAGCGGGGCTGCTCGCGGCACAGATACGCAGTATTTT
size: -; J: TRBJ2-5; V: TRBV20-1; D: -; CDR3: CSARDQEAQYF; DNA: TGCAGTGCTAGAGATCAGGAGGCCCAGTACTTC
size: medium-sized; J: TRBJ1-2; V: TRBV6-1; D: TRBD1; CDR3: CASSRGTAYGYTF; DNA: TGTGCCAGCAGTCGAGGGACAGCCTATGGCTACACCTTC
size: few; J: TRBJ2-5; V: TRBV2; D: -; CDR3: CASSKEAQETQYF; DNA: TGTGCCAGCAGTAAGGAGGCCCAAGAGACCCAGTACTTC